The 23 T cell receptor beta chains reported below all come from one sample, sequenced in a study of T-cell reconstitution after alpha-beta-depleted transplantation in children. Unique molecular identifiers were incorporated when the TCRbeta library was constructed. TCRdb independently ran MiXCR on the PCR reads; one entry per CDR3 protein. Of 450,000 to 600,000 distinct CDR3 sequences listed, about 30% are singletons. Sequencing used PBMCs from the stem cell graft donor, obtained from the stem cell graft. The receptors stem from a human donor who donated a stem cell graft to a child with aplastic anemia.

The CDR3 DNA sequence: TGCAGTGCTAGGGCCACAGGGGCGGCGTATAATTCACCCCTCCACTTT. Its translation is CSARATGAAYNSPLHF. The chain carries TRBV20-1 and TRBJ1-6, with 7 bases aligning to TRBD1. V was pared by 3 bases and J by 4 bases, with 9 bases of the junction left unmatched. CDR1 and CDR2 (germline): DFQATT, SNEGSKA (reference sequence). This CDR3 region has 16 residues.

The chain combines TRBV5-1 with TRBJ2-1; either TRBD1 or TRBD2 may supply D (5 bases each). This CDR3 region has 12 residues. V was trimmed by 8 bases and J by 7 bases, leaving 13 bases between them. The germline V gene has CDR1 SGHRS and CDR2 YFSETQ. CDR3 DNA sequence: TGCGCCAGTTCGGTGGGGGAGAATGAGCAGTTCTTC. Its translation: CASSVGENEQFF.

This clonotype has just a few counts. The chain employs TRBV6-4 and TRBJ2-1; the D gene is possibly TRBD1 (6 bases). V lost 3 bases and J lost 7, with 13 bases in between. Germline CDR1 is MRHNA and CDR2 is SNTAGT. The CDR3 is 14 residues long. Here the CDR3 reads CASSEGIDRNEQFF. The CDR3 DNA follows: TGTGCCAGCAGTGAGGGAATAGACAGGAATGAGCAGTTCTTC.

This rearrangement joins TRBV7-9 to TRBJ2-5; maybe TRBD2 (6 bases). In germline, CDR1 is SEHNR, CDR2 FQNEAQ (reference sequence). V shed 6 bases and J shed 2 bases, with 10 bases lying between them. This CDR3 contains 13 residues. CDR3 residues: CASRLATQETQYF. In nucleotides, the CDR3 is TGTGCCAGCAGGCTAGCGACTCAAGAGACCCAGTACTTC. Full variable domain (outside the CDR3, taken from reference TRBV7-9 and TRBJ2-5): DTGVSQNPRHKITKRGQNVTFRCDPISEHNRLYWYRQTLGQGPEFLTYFQNEAQLEKSRLLSDRFSAERPKGSFSTLEIQRTEQGDSAMYLCASRLATQETQYFGPGTRLLVL.

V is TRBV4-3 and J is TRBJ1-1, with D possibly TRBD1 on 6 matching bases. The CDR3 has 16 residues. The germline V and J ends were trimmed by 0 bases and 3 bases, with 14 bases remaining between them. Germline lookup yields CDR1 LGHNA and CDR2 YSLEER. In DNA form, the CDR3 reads TGCGCCAGCAGCCAAGATCGGCAGGGGTGGGACACTGAAGCTTTCTTT. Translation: CASSQDRQGWDTEAFF.

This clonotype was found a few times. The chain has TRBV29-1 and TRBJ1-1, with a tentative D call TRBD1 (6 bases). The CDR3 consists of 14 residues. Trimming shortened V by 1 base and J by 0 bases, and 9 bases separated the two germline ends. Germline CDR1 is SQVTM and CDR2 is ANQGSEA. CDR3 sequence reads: CSVEGAGVNTEAFF. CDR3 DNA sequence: TGCAGCGTTGAAGGGGCAGGGGTGAACACTGAAGCTTTCTTT.

The CDR3 region has the DNA TGCAGTGCTAGAGACGGACAGGGATACACCGGGGAGCTGTTTTTT. It codes for CSARDGQGYTGELFF. V gene TRBV20-1 combines with J gene TRBJ2-2, with 8 bases that match TRBD1. V was clipped by 0 bases and J by 3 bases; unmatched bases: 3. Per germline, CDR1 DFQATT and CDR2 SNEGSKA (reference sequence). The CDR3 consists of 15 residues.

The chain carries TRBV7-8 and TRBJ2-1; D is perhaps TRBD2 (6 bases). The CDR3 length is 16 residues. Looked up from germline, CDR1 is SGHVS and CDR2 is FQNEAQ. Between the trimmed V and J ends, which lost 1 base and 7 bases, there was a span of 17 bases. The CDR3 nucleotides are TGTGCCAGCAGCTTAGTCCCCGGGGGAGATCTGAATGAGCAGTTCTTC. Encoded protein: CASSLVPGGDLNEQFF.

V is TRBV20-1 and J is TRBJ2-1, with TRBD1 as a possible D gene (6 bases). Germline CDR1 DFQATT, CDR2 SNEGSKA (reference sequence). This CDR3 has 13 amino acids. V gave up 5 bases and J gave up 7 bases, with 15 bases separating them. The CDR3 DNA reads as TGCAGTGCTGGGGACATCCTAGTTAATGAGCAGTTCTTC. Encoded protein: CSAGDILVNEQFF.

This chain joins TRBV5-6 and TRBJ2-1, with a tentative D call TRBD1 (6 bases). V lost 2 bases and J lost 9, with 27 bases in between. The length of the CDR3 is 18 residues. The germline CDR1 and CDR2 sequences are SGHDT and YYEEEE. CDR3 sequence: CASSFEIGTKTYGSEQFF. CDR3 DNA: TGTGCCAGCAGCTTTGAGATAGGGACAAAGACCTATGGGTCTGAGCAGTTCTTC.

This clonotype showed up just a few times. The CDR3 sequence is CASSSNRDYGYTF. The DNA for the CDR3 is TGTGCCAGCAGCTCAAATCGGGACTATGGCTACACCTTC. The chain joins TRBV11-1 to TRBJ1-2; D gene unclear. Germline assignment: CDR1 SGHAT and CDR2 FQDESV (reference sequence). V lost 4 bases and J 3 bases, leaving 9 bases between the germline ends. The CDR3 sequence is 13 residues long.

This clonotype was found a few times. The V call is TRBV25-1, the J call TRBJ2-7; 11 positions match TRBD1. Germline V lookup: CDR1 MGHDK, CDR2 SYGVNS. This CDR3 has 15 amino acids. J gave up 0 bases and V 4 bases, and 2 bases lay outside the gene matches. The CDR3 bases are TGTGCCAGCAGTGCCGGGACAGGGGGCTCCTACGAGCAGTACTTC. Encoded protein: CASSAGTGGSYEQYF.

The CDR3 loop is CASSLRGGQSGDEKLFF. The CDR3 DNA sequence: TGTGCCAGCAGCTTGAGGGGCGGACAGTCGGGAGATGAAAAACTGTTTTTT. The V call is TRBV7-9, the J call TRBJ1-4; weak D call: TRBD1 (6 bases). CDR3 length: 17 amino acids. V was cut by 3 bases and J by 6 bases, with 20 bases left in between. Germline CDR1 is SEHNR and CDR2 is FQNEAQ (reference sequence).

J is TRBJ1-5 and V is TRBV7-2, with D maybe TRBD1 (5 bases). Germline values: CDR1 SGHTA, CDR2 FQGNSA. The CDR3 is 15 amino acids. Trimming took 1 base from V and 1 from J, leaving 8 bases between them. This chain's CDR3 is CASSLEWGSNQPQHF. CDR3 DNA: TGTGCCAGCAGCTTAGAATGGGGCAGCAATCAGCCCCAGCATTTT.

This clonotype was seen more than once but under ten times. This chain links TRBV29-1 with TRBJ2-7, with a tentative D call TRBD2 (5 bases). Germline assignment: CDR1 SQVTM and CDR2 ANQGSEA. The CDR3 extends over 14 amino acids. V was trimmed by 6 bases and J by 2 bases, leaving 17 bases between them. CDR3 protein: CSVSDGPRAYEQYF. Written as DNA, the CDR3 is TGCAGCGTATCCGACGGACCGAGGGCCTACGAGCAGTACTTC.

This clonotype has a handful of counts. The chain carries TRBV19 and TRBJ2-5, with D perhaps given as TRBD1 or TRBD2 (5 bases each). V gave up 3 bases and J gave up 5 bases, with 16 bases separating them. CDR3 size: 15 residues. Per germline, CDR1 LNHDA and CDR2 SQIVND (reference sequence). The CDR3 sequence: CASSIGLWDRETQYF. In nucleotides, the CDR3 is TGTGCCAGTAGTATTGGATTGTGGGACCGGGAGACCCAGTACTTC.

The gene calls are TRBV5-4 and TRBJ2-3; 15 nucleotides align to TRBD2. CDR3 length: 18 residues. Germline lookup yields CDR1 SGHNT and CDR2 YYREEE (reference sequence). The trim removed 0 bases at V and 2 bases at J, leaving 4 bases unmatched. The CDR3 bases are TGTGCCAGCAGCTTGGGGGGACTAGCGGGAGGAACCACAGATACGCAGTATTTT. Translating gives CASSLGGLAGGTTDTQYF.

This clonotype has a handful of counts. CDR3: CSVQTRQGPTDTQYF. For the CDR3, the DNA is TGCAGCGTTCAAACCAGACAGGGGCCCACAGATACGCAGTATTTT. The genes are TRBV29-1 and TRBJ2-3, with TRBD1 matching over 8 bases. Germline V gene lookup returns CDR1 SQVTM and CDR2 ANQGSEA. V was clipped by 5 bases and J by 2 bases; unmatched bases: 9. The CDR3 covers 15 residues.

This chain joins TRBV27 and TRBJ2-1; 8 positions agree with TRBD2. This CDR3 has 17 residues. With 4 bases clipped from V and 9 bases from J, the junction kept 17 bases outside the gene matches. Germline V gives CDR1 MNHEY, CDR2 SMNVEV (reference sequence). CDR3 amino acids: CASSWRIGLAGNTEQFF. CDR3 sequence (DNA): TGTGCCAGCAGTTGGCGAATTGGGCTAGCGGGTAATACTGAGCAGTTCTTC.

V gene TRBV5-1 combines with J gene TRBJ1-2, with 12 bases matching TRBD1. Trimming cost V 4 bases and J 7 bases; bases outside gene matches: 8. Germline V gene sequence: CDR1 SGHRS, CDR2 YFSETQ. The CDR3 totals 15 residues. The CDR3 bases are TGCGCCAGCAGCGACTTCGGGACAGGGGGCCTTGGCTACACCTTC. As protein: CASSDFGTGGLGYTF.

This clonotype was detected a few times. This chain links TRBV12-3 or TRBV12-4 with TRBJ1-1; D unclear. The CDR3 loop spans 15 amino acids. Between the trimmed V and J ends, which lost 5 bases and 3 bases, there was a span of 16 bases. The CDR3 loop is CASSLGLPGDTEAFF. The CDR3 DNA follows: TGTGCCAGCAGTCTTGGGCTCCCCGGTGACACTGAAGCTTTCTTT.

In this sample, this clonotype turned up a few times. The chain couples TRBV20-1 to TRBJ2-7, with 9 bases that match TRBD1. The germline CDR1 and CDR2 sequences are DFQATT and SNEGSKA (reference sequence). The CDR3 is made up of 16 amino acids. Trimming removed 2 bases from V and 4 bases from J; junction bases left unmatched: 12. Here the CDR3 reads CSARIPGQGRGYEQYF. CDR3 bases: TGCAGTGCTAGAATACCGGGACAGGGACGAGGGTACGAGCAGTACTTC.

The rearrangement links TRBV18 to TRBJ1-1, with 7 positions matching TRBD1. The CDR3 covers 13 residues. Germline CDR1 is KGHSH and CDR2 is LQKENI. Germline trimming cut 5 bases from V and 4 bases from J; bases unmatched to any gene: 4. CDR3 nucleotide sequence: TGTGCCAGCTCAACCGGGACAGCCACTGAAGCTTTCTTT. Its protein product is CASSTGTATEAFF.